What follows are 28 T cell receptor beta chains derived from one specimen sequenced in a study of human T cells and chemical hapten exposure. Time point of the sample: pre-sensitization, week 0. Specified treatment: therapeutic diphenylcyclopropenone sensitization with weekly scalp DPC. TCRdb re-called the RACE reads through MiXCR, storing one row per CDR3 protein. The sample has fewer than 50,000 distinct CDR3 sequences, 6.5% to 8% seen once; the top ten hold over 1%. The input for sequencing was whole blood, taken in connection with sensitization to the hapten diphenylcyclopropenone (DPC). Receptors were obtained from a woman aged 45-59 years with alopecia areata. Some clones in this sample may be carry-over from other donors' samples.

There are many counts of this clonotype. The chain employs TRBV6-2 or TRBV6-3 and TRBJ2-1; 11 bases are a match to TRBD2. The CDR3 extends over 21 amino acids. V was pared by 6 bases and J by 7 bases, with 26 bases of the junction left unmatched. The V gene's germline CDR1 is MNHEY and CDR2 SVGEGT. This chain's CDR3 is CASRTSGRVQLKPSFFNEQFF. Written as DNA, the CDR3 is TGTGCCAGCAGAACTAGCGGGAGAGTACAACTCAAGCCCAGTTTCTTTAATGAGCAGTTCTTC.

Of note for this clonotype: At one of its ends the junction is not consistent with the germline gene, which may arise from a read error. The chain uses TRBV11-2 and TRBJ2-5; no clear D. The CDR3 covers 13 residues. The germline V gene encodes CDR1 SGHAT and CDR2 FQNNGV. CDR3 DNA: TGTGCCGGCAGCTTGCAGGCCGGGGAGACCCAGTACTTC. Translating gives CAGSLQAGETQYF.

The chain recombines TRBV20-1 with TRBJ2-7, with D possibly matching TRBD2 (6 bases). In germline, CDR1 is DFQATT, CDR2 SNEGSKA (reference sequence). V was pared by 6 bases and J by 0 bases, with 12 bases between. The CDR3 runs 13 residues. This CDR3 is CSAPGTSSYEQYF. CDR3 nucleotides: TGCAGTGCACCCGGGACTTCCTCCTACGAGCAGTACTTC.

This clonotype showed up many times. The CDR3 sequence: CASSFGFPDTQYF. The CDR3 DNA follows: TGCGCCAGCAGCTTTGGGTTTCCAGATACGCAGTATTTT. This chain joins TRBV5-1 and TRBJ2-3; D is unresolved. The CDR3 consists of 13 residues. The germline V gene has CDR1 SGHRS and CDR2 YFSETQ. Trimming shortened V by 2 bases and J by 4 bases, and 8 bases separated the two germline ends.

The chain has TRBV5-1 and TRBJ2-7, with D tentatively TRBD2 (6 bases). Germline V gene sequence: CDR1 SGHRS, CDR2 YFSETQ. The CDR3 runs 13 residues. Trimming cost V 5 bases and J 3 bases, with 12 bases left between them. DNA for the CDR3: TGCGCCAGCAGTAGGGACTCCCGCTACGAGCAGTACTTC. Translating gives CASSRDSRYEQYF. Combining the CDR3 with reference TRBV5-1 and TRBJ2-7 gives the whole variable domain KAGVTQTPRYLIKTRGQQVTLSCSPISGHRSVSWYQQTPGQGLQFLFEYFSETQRNKGNFPGRFSGRQFSNSRSEMNVSTLELGDSALYLCASSRDSRYEQYFGPGTRLTVT.

This clonotype has a count of ten or more. The rearrangement links TRBV11-3 to TRBJ2-5; perhaps TRBD2 as D (6 bases). Trimming left V 1 base short and J 2 bases short, with 17 bases between. The germline V gene has CDR1 SGHNT and CDR2 YENEEA. The CDR3 length is 17 residues. The CDR3 DNA follows: TGTGCCAGCAGCTTAGCCTCCTATGGTGGGGGGCAAGAGACCCAGTACTTC. This codes for CASSLASYGGGQETQYF.

At least ten counts were recorded for this clonotype. The chain employs TRBV25-1 and TRBJ2-1, with 10 nucleotides matching TRBD1. Losses at the gene ends were 4 bases for V and 0 bases for J; bases not matched to a gene: 3. The CDR3 is 16 residues long. Germline V gene lookup returns CDR1 MGHDK and CDR2 SYGVNS. The CDR3 DNA reads as TGTGCCAGCAGTGGGACAGGGGGGGGCTCCTACAATGAGCAGTTCTTC. It specifies CASSGTGGGSYNEQFF.

V is TRBV11-2 and J is TRBJ2-1; 12 bases map to TRBD2. CDR1 is SGHAT and CDR2 is FQNNGV in the germline V gene. J lost 2 bases, V lost 2 bases, and 4 bases had no gene match. The CDR3 spans 17 residues. CDR3 in amino acids: CASSLNGLAGPYNEQFF. CDR3 nucleotides: TGTGCCAGCAGCTTAAACGGACTAGCGGGACCCTACAATGAGCAGTTCTTC. Filled out from reference TRBV11-2 and TRBJ2-1, the complete variable domain reads EAGVAQSPRYKIIEKRQSVAFWCNPISGHATLYWYQQILGQGPKLLIQFQNNGVVDDSQLPKDRFSAERLKGVDSTLKIQPAKLEDSAVYLCASSLNGLAGPYNEQFFGPGTRLTVL.

Of note for this clonotype: Being one base from a much bigger clone, this may be a read error. The gene calls are TRBV27 and TRBJ2-7, with TRBD2 as a possible D gene (6 bases). CDR1 MNHEY and CDR2 SMNVEV come from the germline V gene (reference sequence). The CDR3 length is 15 residues. CDR3 DNA sequence: TGTGCCAGCAGTTTATACCAGCGGGCCTCCAACGAGCAGTACTTC. It translates to CASSLYQRASNEQYF.

This clonotype has more than one count but fewer than ten. This chain links TRBV24-1 with TRBJ2-5; 8 nucleotides line up with TRBD1. With V trimmed by 9 bases and J by 1 base, 0 bases remained unmatched. The CDR3 loop spans 12 amino acids. CDR1 and CDR2 from the germline V gene are KGHDR and SFDVKD. The DNA for the CDR3 is TGTGCCACCGGACAGGGCCAAGAGACCCAGTACTTC. This encodes CATGQGQETQYF.

This clonotype was detected ten times or more. The V gene is TRBV20-1, the J gene TRBJ2-7, with TRBD1 matching 7 bases. This CDR3 comprises 13 residues. Germline V gives CDR1 DFQATT, CDR2 SNEGSKA (reference sequence). J was trimmed by 0 bases and V by 6 bases; bases with no gene match: 5. CDR3 sequence: CSALTGSSYEQYF. The DNA of the CDR3 is TGCAGTGCCCTGACAGGGAGCTCCTACGAGCAGTACTTC.

This clonotype has at least ten counts. The V call is TRBV4-2, the J call TRBJ2-1; D is tentatively TRBD1 or TRBD2 (6 bases each). The V gene's germline CDR1 is LGHNA and CDR2 YNFKEQ. Trimming left V 1 base short and J 4 bases short, with 20 bases between. This CDR3 is built from 18 residues. The chain's CDR3 is CASSQVGPGERVYNEQFF. CDR3 bases: TGTGCCAGCAGCCAAGTTGGCCCAGGGGAGCGGGTGTACAATGAGCAGTTCTTC.

Concerning this clonotype itself: The junction departs from germline at one end; a sequencing error may be responsible. The genes are TRBV29-1 and TRBJ2-1, with no clear D. The CDR3 extends over 11 amino acids. Germline loops: CDR1 SQVTM, CDR2 ANQGSEA. In DNA form, the CDR3 reads TGCAGCTCACCGGTGAACTATGAGCAGATCTTC. Translation gives CSSPVNYEQIF.

This clonotype came up a few times. This chain links TRBV21-1 with TRBJ1-2; TRBD1, as called in the table, went unchecked against the DNA. TRBV21-1 is a documented pseudogene. The CDR3 has 14 amino acids. The CDR3 here is CASSPWKGSHGYTF. CDR3 DNA sequence: TGTGCCAGCAGCCCCTGGAAGGGTAGCCATGGCTACACCTTC.

At least ten counts were recorded for this clonotype. This chain's CDR3 is CASRQGVNTEAFF. The CDR3, as DNA: TGCGCCAGCAGACAGGGAGTGAACACTGAAGCTTTCTTT. The chain joins TRBV10-1 to TRBJ1-1; tentative D call: TRBD1 (6 bases). The length of the CDR3 is 13 residues. The germline V gene encodes CDR1 WNHNN and CDR2 SYGVQD (reference sequence). Trimming took off 6 bases at V and 0 bases at J, with 8 bases between the two ends.

This clonotype was seen ten or more times. The chain combines TRBV7-9 with TRBJ1-6; possibly TRBD1 for D (6 bases). V lost 5 bases and J lost 5, with 10 bases in between. CDR1 is SEHNR, CDR2 FQNEAQ, per germline (reference sequence). The CDR3 is made up of 14 amino acids. CDR3 sequence reads: CASSRGQNNSPLHF. CDR3 DNA sequence: TGTGCCAGCAGCCGTGGACAGAATAATTCACCCCTCCACTTT.

This clonotype came up many times. This chain joins TRBV4-1 and TRBJ2-3, with TRBD2 matching over 10 bases. CDR3 size: 17 residues. Unmatched junction bases numbered 7, after V lost 0 bases and J lost 4 bases. CDR1 is MGHRA and CDR2 is YSYEKL in the germline V gene. The CDR3 nucleotides read TGCGCCAGCAGCCAAGATGGAGCGGGAGGGACCCCAGATACGCAGTATTTT. Protein: CASSQDGAGGTPDTQYF.

This clonotype was seen repeatedly, ten times or more. CDR3 coding DNA: TGCAGTGCTAGAGCCCTCCCCCCAGATACGCAGTATTTT. Residues: CSARALPPDTQYF. The chain recombines TRBV20-1 with TRBJ2-3, with no clear D. Trimming left V 1 base short and J 4 bases short, with 9 bases between. There are 13 residues in the CDR3. CDR1 DFQATT and CDR2 SNEGSKA come from the germline V gene (reference sequence).

This clonotype has at least ten counts. This chain links TRBV12-3 or TRBV12-4 with TRBJ2-2; 9 bases line up with TRBD1. CDR3 size: 15 residues. V lost 2 bases and J lost 4; bases outside the gene matches: 2. CDR3 DNA: TGTGCCAGCAGTTTAAGGACAGGGGTCACCGGGGAGCTGTTTTTT. Its translation is CASSLRTGVTGELFF.

This clonotype was seen repeatedly, ten times or more. The V and J genes are TRBV11-2 and TRBJ2-3; D not resolved. The CDR3 extends over 14 amino acids. CDR1 SGHAT and CDR2 FQNNGV come from the germline V gene. Between the trimmed V and J ends, which lost 1 base and 10 bases, there was a span of 15 bases. CDR3 nucleotide sequence: TGTGCCAGCAGCTTAGGAGGTGGCCCCAATGCGCAGTATTTT. Residues: CASSLGGGPNAQYF.

This sequence joins TRBV29-1 and TRBJ2-1, with D perhaps being TRBD1 or TRBD2 (6 bases each). Germline lookup yields CDR1 SQVTM and CDR2 ANQGSEA. The CDR3 is made up of 15 amino acids. The germline V and J ends were trimmed by 4 bases and 5 bases, with 18 bases remaining between them. CDR3 nucleotide sequence: TGCAGCGTTGTACGGGGGCTAGCTATAAACAATGAGCAGTTCTTC. This encodes CSVVRGLAINNEQFF.

A note on this clonotype: This may be a read error: a much more frequent sequence differs by one nucleotide. The V call is TRBV7-9, the J call TRBJ2-6, with D unclear. The CDR3 covers 14 residues. V was trimmed by 1 base and J by 2 bases, leaving 3 bases between them. The germline V gene has CDR1 SEHNR and CDR2 FQNEAQ (reference sequence). CDR3 DNA: TGTGCCAGCAGCTTAGACGCTGGGGCCAACGTCCTGACTTTC. It translates to CASSLDAGANVLTF. The whole variable domain, filled in from reference TRBV7-9 and TRBJ2-6, reads DTGVSQNPRHKITKRGQNVTFRCDPISEHNRLYWYRQTLGQGPEFLTYFQNEAQLEKSRLLSDRFSAERPKGSFSTLEIQRTEQGDSAMYLCASSLDAGANVLTFGAGSRLTVL.

In its sample, this clonotype was seen many times. The chain carries TRBV20-1 and TRBJ2-2; 8 nucleotides agree with TRBD2. V lost 5 bases to trimming and J lost 9 bases; unmatched junction nucleotides: 14. This CDR3 comprises 15 residues. From germline, CDR1 is DFQATT and CDR2 SNEGSKA (reference sequence). CDR3 protein: CSAARTSGRSRELFF. The CDR3 DNA reads TGCAGTGCTGCACGCACTAGCGGCCGGAGCAGGGAGCTGTTTTTT.

In its sample, this clonotype was seen many times. V is TRBV18 and J is TRBJ2-5; D gene ambiguous. Germline CDR1 and CDR2: KGHSH and LQKENI. The CDR3 totals 13 residues. With 3 bases removed from V and 2 bases from J, the gap between germline ends came to 7 bases. CDR3 in amino acids: CASSPRHQETQYF. The CDR3 DNA reads TGTGCCAGCTCACCTCGCCATCAAGAGACCCAGTACTTC.

This clonotype showed up many times. This chain connects TRBV20-1 to TRBJ2-3, with 10 bases aligning to TRBD2. The CDR3 spans 15 residues. In germline, CDR1 is DFQATT, CDR2 SNEGSKA (reference sequence). The V and J ends lost 0 bases and 7 bases, in that order; junction bases with no gene match: 7. CDR3 protein: CSARDGTSEKNTQYF. The CDR3 DNA reads TGCAGTGCTAGAGATGGGACTAGCGAGAAAAATACGCAGTATTTT.

This clonotype has a count of ten or more. The chain employs TRBV6-2 or TRBV6-3 and TRBJ2-7, with D possibly being TRBD2 (5 bases). The CDR3 sequence is 14 residues long. CDR1 is MNHEY, CDR2 SVGEGT, per germline. The V end was cut by 3 bases, the J end by 3 bases, with 12 bases between. The CDR3 here is CASSYAGWVYEQYF. DNA for the CDR3: TGTGCCAGCAGTTATGCGGGCTGGGTCTACGAGCAGTACTTC.

A few counts support this clonotype. V gene TRBV29-1 combines with J gene TRBJ2-1; D is unclear. The germline V gene has CDR1 SQVTM and CDR2 ANQGSEA. The CDR3 consists of 14 residues. V dropped 6 bases and J dropped 3 bases, with 15 bases sitting between them. CDR3 DNA: TGCAGCGTGACAACGCCCTCCTTCTACAATGAGCAGTTCTTC. The encoded protein is CSVTTPSFYNEQFF.

This clonotype was found many times. The CDR3 coding sequence is TGTGCCAGCAGGGCTAGCGGCTACAATGAGCAGTTCTTC. This translates into CASRASGYNEQFF. V gene TRBV7-6 combines with J gene TRBJ2-1, with 7 bases lining up with TRBD2. CDR1 and CDR2 (germline): SGHVS, FNYEAQ. Trimming took 6 bases from V and 3 from J; bases not matched to a gene: 2. The CDR3 is 13 amino acids. Using reference TRBV7-6 and TRBJ2-1 for the parts outside the CDR3, the full variable domain is GAGVSQSPRYKVTKRGQDVALRCDPISGHVSLYWYRQALGQGPEFLTYFNYEAQQDKSGLPNDRFSAERPEGSISTLTIQRTEQRDSAMYRCASRASGYNEQFFGPGTRLTVL.